This TCR beta chain was found in a study of blood T cell repertoires in COVID-19. Across the whole study: Samples taken during acute and convalescent COVID-19 were collected in the United States, Italy and Spain.

Trimming removed 6 bases from V and 5 bases from J; junction bases left unmatched: 12. This CDR3 is 15 amino acids long. Germline V CDR1 and CDR2: SNHLY, FYNNEI. Per the study methods: It was from reference gene primer amplification that nucleated cell counts were estimated. Sequencing was performed with immunoSEQ multiplex PCR; in TCRdb, only in-frame clones are kept and a portion is missing. The DNA was the basis for D and trimming; V, J and clone size are from that table. The table has 410,000 or so clones, approximately 91% seen once. In Seattle, patients joined the study during active infection and were tracked longitudinally.

The sample comprised peripheral blood. The chain couples TRBV2 to TRBJ2-7, with 8 bases matching TRBD1. This clonotype was sampled from a woman aged 40-49 years with COVID-19, enrolled during active disease. This CDR3 reads CASSASGQGLHEQYF. Here the CDR3 DNA reads TGTGCCAGCAGCGCCTCCGGACAGGGTCTACACGAGCAGTACTTC.